This TCR beta chain was profiled in a study of T cell changes during pregnancy in multiple sclerosis. This CDR3 is built from 13 residues. Germline V lookup: CDR1 MNHNY, CDR2 SVGAGI (reference sequence). Trimming removed 0 bases at V and 4 bases at J, with 6 bases between. Generated by immunoSEQ multiplex PCR, the TCRdb table keeps only in-frame clones and is missing some. The repertoire holds some 70,000 clones, with less than 90% as singletons. The input for sequencing was peripheral blood, taken before pregnancy. The rearrangement joins TRBV6-6 to TRBJ1-1, with D maybe TRBD1 (5 bases). The origin of this receptor is a female donor with multiple sclerosis, enrolled in a pregnancy study. CDR3 protein: CASSYSRATEAFF. For the CDR3, the DNA is TGTGCCAGCAGTTACTCCAGGGCCACTGAAGCTTTCTTT.